The T cell receptor beta chain under discussion was sequenced for a study of beta chain features in type 1 diabetes. Study conclusions and caveats: Cells that show high TCR expression could be over-represented by cDNA sequencing.

V shed 7 bases and J 7 bases; nucleotides not matched to a gene: 9. The germline CDR1 and CDR2 sequences are MNHEY and SVGAGI. This CDR3 is 14 amino acids long. There are a few counts of this clone. Antigen specificity is unknown. cDNA synthesis used the whole RNA isolate, giving expressed TCRB sequences. TCRdb's table, derived via immunoSEQ multiplex PCR, lists solely in-frame clones and lacks some. This table holds about 160,000 clones, roughly 9% found once. The receptor was derived from a woman aged 18-29 years in good health. The chain joins TRBV6-5 to TRBJ1-1; 10 nucleotides line up with TRBD1. Sequenced: central memory CD4+ T cells from blood. The CDR3 DNA reads TGTGCCAGCAATCTCCGGGACAGGGGTCGTGAAGCTTTCTTT. This gives the protein CASNLRDRGREAFF.